Below, 27 T cell receptor beta chains from the same sample are listed, as sequenced in a study of response to subunit inactivated influenza vaccine. TCRdb re-called the RT-PCR reads through MiXCR, storing one row per CDR3 protein. The sample consists of 200,000 to 250,000 distinct CDR3 sequences, 12% of them appearing once. This sample comprised non-naive T cells sorted from PBMCs, obtained about 14 days before vaccination. These receptors came from a man in his fifties who received an inactivated influenza vaccine.

Concerning this clonotype itself: It may be a read error: a sequence one base away is much more abundant. The rearrangement joins TRBV5-1 to TRBJ1-6, with D perhaps TRBD1 (6 bases). Germline V lookup: CDR1 SGHRS, CDR2 YFSETQ. This CDR3 has 15 residues. The CDR3: CASSFRGVYNLPLHF. In DNA form, the CDR3 reads TGCGCCAGCAGCTTCAGGGGTGTCTATAATTTACCCCTCCACTTT.

This clonotype was recorded many times. The gene calls are TRBV5-1 and TRBJ2-1; 8 nucleotides align to TRBD2. The CDR3 consists of 15 residues. The germline CDR1 and CDR2 sequences are SGHRS and YFSETQ. Trimming cost V 4 bases and J 6 bases; bases outside gene matches: 9. CDR3 sequence: CASSLGVAGLNEQFF. The CDR3 DNA sequence: TGCGCCAGCAGCCTCGGGGTAGCGGGACTCAATGAGCAGTTCTTC.

V gene TRBV5-5 combines with J gene TRBJ1-4, with no clear D. The germline gives CDR1 SGHKS, CDR2 YYEKEE (reference sequence). Trimming cost V 5 bases and J 6 bases, with 17 bases left between them. The CDR3 contains 15 residues. CDR3 amino acids: CASRRGEVQDEKLFF. As DNA, the CDR3 is TGTGCCAGCAGACGTGGTGAAGTGCAGGATGAAAAACTGTTTTTT.

This clonotype was counted at least ten times. The V and J genes are TRBV19 and TRBJ1-1; D possibly corresponds to TRBD1 (5 bases). Per the germline V gene, CDR1 is LNHDA and CDR2 is SQIVND (reference sequence). V was cut by 2 bases and J by 1 base, with 14 bases left in between. The CDR3 is 16 residues long. Here the CDR3 reads CASSIPWDGKNTEAFF. CDR3 in DNA: TGTGCCAGTAGTATACCCTGGGACGGCAAGAACACTGAAGCTTTCTTT.

Remarks on this clonotype: This may stem from a read error, because a much larger clone lies one nucleotide away. The chain uses TRBV29-1 and TRBJ2-3; 7 bases align to TRBD2. CDR1 and CDR2 from the germline V gene are SQVTM and ANQGSEA. CDR3 size: 11 residues. Trimming took 6 bases from V and 7 from J; bases not matched to a gene: 4. The CDR3 coding sequence is TGCAGCGTGAGGGGAGGGTATACGCAGTATTTT. The encoded protein is CSVRGGYTQYF.

This clonotype came up a few times. The rearrangement links TRBV10-2 to TRBJ2-7; 8 nucleotides agree with TRBD2. Germline CDR1 and CDR2: WSHSY and SAAADI. V lost 2 bases, J lost 6 bases, and 6 bases stayed unmatched. The CDR3 runs to 14 residues. This CDR3 reads CASSELSGASEQYF. The CDR3 DNA is TGCGCCAGCAGTGAGCTTAGCGGGGCGAGCGAGCAGTACTTC.

This clonotype was recorded a few times. This chain uses TRBV3-1 with TRBJ1-2; D is unresolved. From germline, CDR1 is LGHDT and CDR2 YNNKEL (reference sequence). V lost 1 base and J 13 bases, leaving 7 bases between the germline ends. The CDR3 runs to 10 residues. The CDR3 is CASSQVGVTF. The CDR3 bases are TGTGCCAGCAGCCAAGTTGGGGTCACCTTC.

The J gene is TRBJ2-5, the V gene TRBV20-1; 9 nucleotides line up with TRBD1. Germline values: CDR1 DFQATT, CDR2 SNEGSKA (reference sequence). This CDR3 contains 14 residues. V dropped 0 bases and J dropped 5; count of bases not matched to a gene: 4. CDR3 loop: CSARDGQGLETQYF. For the CDR3, the DNA is TGCAGTGCTAGAGATGGACAGGGGTTGGAGACCCAGTACTTC.

The chain combines TRBV20-1 with TRBJ2-7; TRBD2 aligns across 7 bases. The CDR3 is 15 amino acids. From germline, CDR1 is DFQATT and CDR2 SNEGSKA (reference sequence). V trimming: 0 bases; J trimming: 6 bases; junction bases outside the gene matches: 11. The CDR3 bases are TGCAGTGCTAGAGATACGAGGGAGGGCCCTCTCGAGCAGTACTTC. Amino acid sequence: CSARDTREGPLEQYF.

The sample holds a few counts of this clonotype. V usage is TRBV20-1 and J usage is TRBJ1-1; the D is unclear. The germline CDR1 and CDR2 sequences are DFQATT and SNEGSKA (reference sequence). Trimming pared 5 bases from V and 2 bases from J, leaving 21 bases between. The CDR3 runs 16 residues. The CDR3 region is CSARRRGVSVNTEAFF. CDR3 sequence (DNA): TGCAGTGCTCGCCGGCGGGGTGTATCGGTAAACACTGAAGCTTTCTTT.

This clonotype was observed a handful of times. The gene calls are TRBV5-6 and TRBJ2-2; D is undetermined. The length of the CDR3 is 15 residues. The germline V gene encodes CDR1 SGHDT and CDR2 YYEEEE. With 0 bases removed from V and 1 base from J, the gap between germline ends came to 7 bases. This chain's CDR3 is CASSLALENTGELFF. As DNA, the CDR3 is TGTGCCAGCAGCTTGGCCTTAGAGAACACCGGGGAGCTGTTTTTT.

The rearrangement links TRBV20-1 to TRBJ2-7; 8 nucleotides agree with TRBD2. Per germline, CDR1 DFQATT and CDR2 SNEGSKA (reference sequence). Germline trimming cut 3 bases from V and 7 bases from J; bases unmatched to any gene: 8. The length of the CDR3 is 13 residues. The CDR3 region is CSASRGGRGEQYF. DNA for the CDR3: TGCAGTGCTAGCCGGGGGGGCCGGGGGGAGCAGTACTTC.

This clonotype was observed a few times. In DNA form, the CDR3 reads TGTGCCAGTAGTAAGGCCAGGGGAGCCGAGCAGTACTTC. Translated, it gives CASSKARGAEQYF. The chain recombines TRBV19 with TRBJ2-7, with a tentative D call TRBD1 (6 bases). Germline loops: CDR1 LNHDA, CDR2 SQIVND (reference sequence). V shed 4 bases and J shed 6 bases, with 13 bases lying between them. The CDR3 is 13 amino acids.

This clonotype was detected many times. The rearrangement uses TRBV4-3 and TRBJ2-2, with unresolved D. The germline gives CDR1 LGHNA, CDR2 YSLEER. Trimming took 0 bases from V and 9 from J, leaving 11 bases between them. This CDR3 has 14 amino acids. The CDR3 sequence is CASSQDLLVRELFF. As DNA, the CDR3 is TGCGCCAGCAGCCAAGATCTGCTGGTCAGGGAGCTGTTTTTT.

This clonotype has a handful of counts. This rearrangement joins TRBV7-2 to TRBJ2-3; a weak D match, TRBD2 (7 bases). CDR1 is SGHTA, CDR2 FQGNSA, per germline. The length of the CDR3 is 16 residues. The V and J ends lost 2 bases and 0 bases respectively, with 12 bases between them. The CDR3 protein is CASSLRGGSSTDTQYF. The CDR3 bases are TGTGCCAGCAGCTTAAGGGGGGGCAGTAGCACAGATACGCAGTATTTT.

The J gene is TRBJ2-1, the V gene TRBV7-9; 7 bases map to TRBD2. Germline-derived CDR1 and CDR2 are SEHNR and FQNEAQ (reference sequence). The CDR3 covers 16 residues. V lost 7 bases to trimming and J lost 2 bases; unmatched junction nucleotides: 11. The CDR3 bases are TGTGCCAGCATTCCCCTCCAGGCGGGAGCCTACAATGAGCAGTTCTTC. Its protein product is CASIPLQAGAYNEQFF. Drawing the rest from reference TRBV7-9 and TRBJ2-1, the complete variable domain is DTGVSQNPRHKITKRGQNVTFRCDPISEHNRLYWYRQTLGQGPEFLTYFQNEAQLEKSRLLSDRFSAERPKGSFSTLEIQRTEQGDSAMYLCASIPLQAGAYNEQFFGPGTRLTVL.

This clonotype appeared a few times. The chain couples TRBV20-1 to TRBJ1-2; 8 bases fit TRBD1. CDR1 is DFQATT and CDR2 is SNEGSKA in the germline V gene (reference sequence). The V gene end was trimmed by 3 bases and the J gene end by 2 bases; junction bases not matched to a gene: 5. The CDR3 contains 14 residues. CDR3 DNA: TGCAGTGCTAGTCAGGGGGCAGGAAACTATGGCTACACCTTC. Its protein product is CSASQGAGNYGYTF.

This clonotype has ten or more counts. The chain links TRBV24-1 to TRBJ2-1, with 9 bases fitting TRBD2. This CDR3 has 16 amino acids. CDR1 and CDR2 (germline): KGHDR, SFDVKD. V lost 3 bases to trimming and J lost 4 bases; unmatched junction nucleotides: 6. In DNA form, the CDR3 reads TGTGCCACCAGTGATGGAGCGGGGGGACAGTACAATGAGCAGTTCTTC. Its translation is CATSDGAGGQYNEQFF.

The sample holds many counts of this clonotype. This chain uses TRBV25-1 with TRBJ2-3; D might be TRBD1 (5 bases). The CDR3 covers 15 residues. CDR1 is MGHDK, CDR2 SYGVNS, per germline. V shed 2 bases and J shed 3 bases, with 12 bases lying between them. In DNA form, the CDR3 reads TGTGCCAGCAGTGAAAAAGACAGCCCGACAGATACGCAGTATTTT. Residues: CASSEKDSPTDTQYF.

By sample fraction, this clonotype is medium-sized. This chain links TRBV29-1 with TRBJ2-1, with 7 nucleotides matching TRBD2. The length of the CDR3 is 16 residues. Germline CDR1 and CDR2: SQVTM and ANQGSEA. V lost 2 bases, J lost 2 bases, and 9 bases stayed unmatched. The CDR3 coding sequence is TGCAGCGTTGAACAGGCGGGAGTGGGGACCTACAATGAGCAGTTCTTC. This gives the protein CSVEQAGVGTYNEQFF.

This clonotype was seen repeatedly, ten times or more. This chain links TRBV10-3 with TRBJ1-2, with 7 positions matching TRBD1. Unmatched junction bases numbered 8, after V lost 0 bases and J lost 7 bases. Germline loops: CDR1 ENHRY, CDR2 SYGVKD. CDR3 length: 15 residues. CDR3 DNA sequence: TGTGCCATCAGTGAGTCGAGAGACAGGGCGAGTGGCTACACCTTC. Translation: CAISESRDRASGYTF.

DNA of the CDR3: TGTGCCAGCAGCTTAGTCGGATCGGACAATGAGCAGTTCTTC. It encodes CASSLVGSDNEQFF. The V gene is TRBV7-9, the J gene TRBJ2-1, with no clear D. Germline V CDR1 and CDR2: SEHNR, FQNEAQ (reference sequence). The V gene lost 1 base and the J gene lost 5 bases, with 9 bases spanning the gap. The CDR3 extends over 14 amino acids.

In the case of this clonotype: One base away lies a much larger clone, so this may be a sequencing read error. This chain joins TRBV12-3 or TRBV12-4 and TRBJ2-1; D not certain. Trimming cost V 1 base and J 7 bases, with 5 bases left between them. The CDR3 is 12 residues long. CDR3 bases: TGTGCCAGCAGTTTAGGGTGGAATGAGCAGTTCTTC. Translation: CASSLGWNEQFF.

Many counts were recorded for this clonotype. The rearrangement links TRBV20-1 to TRBJ2-3; TRBD2 aligns across 12 bases. The CDR3 is made up of 16 amino acids. Germline lookup yields CDR1 DFQATT and CDR2 SNEGSKA (reference sequence). The V gene end was trimmed by 0 bases and the J gene end by 1 base; junction bases not matched to a gene: 2. CDR3 coding DNA: TGCAGTGCTAGAGATCTAGCGGGAGGGGGCACAGATACGCAGTATTTT. Its translation: CSARDLAGGGTDTQYF.

The chain recombines TRBV7-2 with TRBJ1-2; D not certain. The CDR3 length is 15 residues. Per germline, CDR1 SGHTA and CDR2 FQGNSA. The V and J ends lost 1 base and 8 bases respectively, with 17 bases between them. The CDR3 region is CASSLDGLSGMGYTF. CDR3 DNA sequence: TGTGCCAGCAGCTTAGACGGACTTTCGGGAATGGGCTACACCTTC.

This clonotype has only a few counts. This chain uses TRBV11-2 with TRBJ2-3; TRBD2 matches at 8 bases. Unmatched junction bases numbered 12, after V lost 2 bases and J lost 2 bases. CDR3 size: 18 residues. Germline-derived CDR1 and CDR2 are SGHAT and FQNNGV. The CDR3 bases are TGTGCCAGCAGCTTAAGGCTCGGGAGGGGGGCGTACACAGATACGCAGTATTTT. Amino acid sequence: CASSLRLGRGAYTDTQYF.

Worth noting for this clonotype: Lacking the conserved final phenylalanine or tryptophan, this CDR3 likely reflects a read error. The chain has TRBV4-2 and TRBJ2-3; TRBD2 aligns across 13 bases. The CDR3 runs 16 residues. The V gene's germline CDR1 is LGHNA and CDR2 YNFKEQ. Trimming took 2 bases from V and 4 from J; bases not matched to a gene: 3. CDR3 in amino acids: CASSQPTSGGADTQYS. The DNA of the CDR3 is TGTGCCAGCAGCCAACCAACTAGCGGGGGGGCAGATACGCAGTATTCT.